This TCR beta chain was identified during a study of cytomegalovirus exposure and HLA in healthy donors. This CDR3 has 13 amino acids. V lost 4 bases to trimming and J lost 3 bases, with 10 bases between them. Germline assignment: CDR1 SGHNT and CDR2 YYREEE (reference sequence). General study results and limits: Three CMV-associated chains were confirmed in vitro to be specific for CMV antigens. Analyzed later, most CMV-associated TCR beta chains appeared HLA-restricted. In a later analysis, V- and J-gene trimming of beta chains associated with a DCLRE1C missense variant, replicated independently.

PCR was performed using 60 Vbeta and 13 Jbeta primers. The authors' processing: Later reanalysis found 80 million or so unique TCR beta chains, roughly 10 million of them shared. Assay used: immunoSEQ multiplex PCR; TCRdb lists only in-frame clones, some missing. V and J calls and clone size come straight from that table; D and trimming were deduced from the DNA. The table shows 150,000 to 200,000 clones, with more than 60% occurring only once. This clone was picked up one time. What it recognizes is unknown. The clonotype originates from a human donor in good health. The genes are TRBV5-4 and TRBJ2-5; D is uncertain. Sequencing was done on a sample of PBMCs. The CDR3 loop is CASSPPFEETQYF. As DNA, the CDR3 is TGTGCCAGCAGCCCCCCGTTCGAAGAGACCCAGTACTTC.